Each of the 26 T cell receptor beta chains below was sequenced from the same sample in a study of blood T cell repertoires in COVID-19. The assay was immunoSEQ multiplex PCR, and TCRdb's table has in-frame clones only and misses some. The sample has more than 250,000 clones, roughly 88% seen once. The sequencing sample was made of peripheral blood. These receptors all come from a human donor in a cohort sampled during active COVID-19.

The genes are TRBV6-6 and TRBJ1-2; 10 nucleotides agree with TRBD1. Germline V CDR1 and CDR2: MNHNY, SVGAGI (reference sequence). This CDR3 has 15 amino acids. J was trimmed by 3 bases and V by 7 bases; bases with no gene match: 8. CDR3 in DNA: TGTGCCAGCAACCAACCCGGGACAGGGGACTATGGCTACACCTTC. Translating gives CASNQPGTGDYGYTF.

There are a few counts of this clone. The chain has TRBV7-2 and TRBJ1-1, with D possibly TRBD1 on 5 matching bases. The CDR3 totals 14 residues. Deletions cut 3 bases from V and 5 bases from J, with 13 bases between. CDR1 SGHTA and CDR2 FQGNSA come from the germline V gene. The DNA for the CDR3 is TGTGCCAGCAGCTTTGTGGGAACAGGAACTGAAGCTTTCTTT. Encoded protein: CASSFVGTGTEAFF.

The chain uses TRBV9 and TRBJ1-2, with 9 bases lining up with TRBD1. The V gene end was trimmed by 0 bases and the J gene end by 9 bases; junction bases not matched to a gene: 3. The CDR3 has 13 amino acids. Germline V gene lookup returns CDR1 SGDLS and CDR2 YYNGEE. The CDR3 DNA follows: TGTGCCAGCAGCGTAGGGACAGGGGTTAGCTACACCTTC. Protein sequence: CASSVGTGVSYTF.

V is TRBV6-4 and J is TRBJ1-4; TRBD1 might be the D (6 bases). Germline loops: CDR1 MRHNA, CDR2 SNTAGT. The germline V and J ends were trimmed by 6 bases and 6 bases, with 17 bases remaining between them. The CDR3 is 15 amino acids. CDR3 amino acids: CASRTPGAGYEKLFF. CDR3 DNA: TGTGCCAGCAGGACTCCAGGGGCGGGTTATGAAAAACTGTTTTTT.

The rearrangement links TRBV7-9 to TRBJ2-1, with TRBD2 identical over 9 bases. This CDR3 contains 17 residues. Germline loops: CDR1 SEHNR, CDR2 FQNEAQ (reference sequence). V lost 1 base and J lost 4; bases outside the gene matches: 8. The CDR3: CASSLGLAGSQYNEQFF. In nucleotides, the CDR3 is TGTGCCAGCAGCTTAGGGCTAGCGGGGAGTCAGTACAATGAGCAGTTCTTC.

This chain joins TRBV7-2 and TRBJ2-1; 9 bases agree with TRBD2. The CDR3 is 15 amino acids. In germline, CDR1 is SGHTA, CDR2 FQGNSA. The trim removed 4 bases at V and 10 bases at J, leaving 11 bases unmatched. The chain's CDR3 is CASSSFIAGVDEQFF. CDR3 in DNA: TGTGCCAGCAGCTCCTTCATAGCGGGAGTAGACGAGCAGTTCTTC.

For the CDR3, the DNA is TGTGCCAGCAGCTCCCGACTGATGAGCGGGAGTAACCAAGAGACCCAGTACTTC. This sequence encodes CASSSRLMSGSNQETQYF. J is TRBJ2-5 and V is TRBV11-2; 8 nucleotides line up with TRBD2. The CDR3 totals 18 residues. Germline loops: CDR1 SGHAT, CDR2 FQNNGV. With V trimmed by 4 bases and J by 0 bases, 13 bases remained unmatched.

The rearrangement joins TRBV4-1 to TRBJ2-3; 7 nucleotides match TRBD1. Germline V lookup: CDR1 MGHRA, CDR2 YSYEKL. V gave up 4 bases and J gave up 4 bases; unmatched junction bases: 5. The CDR3 runs to 14 residues. CDR3 bases: TGCGCCAGCAGCCGACAGGGCTCGGCAGATACGCAGTATTTT. Translation gives CASSRQGSADTQYF.

CDR3 residues: CAISPKTGGEAKNIQYF. The CDR3 bases are TGTGCCATCAGTCCAAAGACAGGGGGCGAAGCCAAAAACATTCAGTACTTC. V gene TRBV10-3 combines with J gene TRBJ2-4; 10 bases agree with TRBD1. CDR3 length equals 17 residues. J lost 0 bases, V lost 5 bases, and 7 bases had no gene match. Germline V lookup: CDR1 ENHRY, CDR2 SYGVKD.

The V and J genes are TRBV15 and TRBJ2-7; 10 positions match TRBD2. The CDR3 consists of 17 residues. Germline-derived CDR1 and CDR2 are LNHNV and YYDKDF (reference sequence). With 0 bases clipped from V and 3 bases from J, the junction kept 8 bases outside the gene matches. This CDR3 is CATSRDSGTSEDYEQYF. The CDR3 bases are TGTGCCACCAGCAGAGATTCCGGGACTAGCGAGGACTACGAGCAGTACTTC.

This chain connects TRBV21-1 to TRBJ2-1; the table's D gene call, TRBD2, was not cross checked with the DNA. TRBV21-1 is described as a pseudogene. This CDR3 is 15 amino acids long. CDR3 sequence (DNA): TGTGCCAGCAGCATCGAGGCAAGCTCCTACAATGAGCAGTTCTTC. Amino acids: CASSIEASSYNEQFF.

The chain combines TRBV7-9 with TRBJ1-1; TRBD1 matches 9 bases. Trimming took 8 bases from V and 5 from J; bases not matched to a gene: 6. The CDR3 contains 13 residues. Per germline, CDR1 SEHNR and CDR2 FQNEAQ (reference sequence). CDR3 DNA: TGTGCCAGCGGACAGGGGAAGAGGACTGAAGCTTTCTTT. Translated, it gives CASGQGKRTEAFF.

The chain joins TRBV5-4 to TRBJ2-1, with D tentatively TRBD2 (6 bases). V lost 6 bases to trimming and J lost 0 bases, with 13 bases between them. CDR3 length equals 15 residues. Germline CDR1 reads SGHNT; CDR2 reads YYREEE (reference sequence). This CDR3 is CASTTPGDSYNEQFF. Here the CDR3 DNA reads TGTGCCAGCACCACTCCGGGAGACTCCTACAATGAGCAGTTCTTC.

V and J are TRBV19 and TRBJ1-2, with D unclear. The CDR3 has 12 residues. CDR1 is LNHDA and CDR2 is SQIVND in the germline V gene (reference sequence). V lost 5 bases and J 4 bases, leaving 8 bases between the germline ends. The CDR3 DNA sequence: TGTGCCAGTAGTCCAGGAATCTATGGCTACACCTTC. Protein product: CASSPGIYGYTF.

The chain is built from TRBV7-2 and TRBJ2-1; the D is unclear. The V end was cut by 11 bases, the J end by 0 bases, with 14 bases between. Germline V gene lookup returns CDR1 SGHTA and CDR2 FQGNSA. The CDR3 consists of 14 residues. CDR3 in amino acids: CACRPLSSYNEQFF. In DNA form, the CDR3 reads TGTGCCTGCCGCCCCTTGAGCTCCTACAATGAGCAGTTCTTC.

The CDR3 here is CSASAIPPTGNTEAFF. CDR3 coding DNA: TGCAGTGCTAGTGCCATTCCCCCGACAGGGAACACTGAAGCTTTCTTT. This chain links TRBV20-1 with TRBJ1-1, with a tentative D call TRBD1 (6 bases). Germline V gene data show CDR1 as DFQATT and CDR2 as SNEGSKA (reference sequence). The CDR3 length is 16 residues. The V and J ends lost 3 bases and 1 base respectively, with 18 bases between them.

The chain recombines TRBV21-1 with TRBJ2-7; the DNA was not used to check the table's D call, TRBD1. TRBV21-1 is classified as a pseudogene. CDR3 length: 18 amino acids. This chain's CDR3 is CASTPGDTRRPRCYEQYF. In nucleotides, the CDR3 is TGTGCCAGCACTCCCGGGGACACTAGAAGGCCTCGGTGCTACGAGCAGTACTTC.

V and J are TRBV28 and TRBJ2-1, with 16 bases that match TRBD2. CDR1 is MDHEN, CDR2 SYDVKM, per germline. V was pared by 3 bases and J by 11 bases, with 7 bases of the junction left unmatched. The CDR3 runs to 16 residues. The CDR3 sequence: CASSFGTSGGAFKQFF. The CDR3 nucleotides are TGTGCCAGCAGTTTCGGGACTAGCGGGGGGGCCTTTAAGCAGTTCTTC.

This chain connects TRBV9 to TRBJ2-3; the match to TRBD2 covers 12 bases. The CDR3 has 15 residues. From germline, CDR1 is SGDLS and CDR2 YYNGEE. Losses at the gene ends were 6 bases for V and 2 bases for J; bases not matched to a gene: 4. The CDR3 reads CASNPSGRATDTQYF. Here the CDR3 DNA reads TGTGCCAGCAATCCTAGCGGGAGGGCCACAGATACGCAGTATTTT.

The gene calls are TRBV30 and TRBJ2-7, with 10 bases lining up with TRBD1. Germline values: CDR1 GTSNPN, CDR2 SVGIG (reference sequence). The V gene end was trimmed by 6 bases and the J gene end by 5 bases; junction bases not matched to a gene: 7. CDR3 length: 13 amino acids. CDR3 amino acids: CACLGTGVHEQYF. The CDR3 region has the DNA TGTGCCTGTCTCGGGACAGGGGTACACGAGCAGTACTTC. The variable domain in full, with the rest retrieved from reference TRBV30 and TRBJ2-7, is SQTIHQWPATLVQPVGSPLSLECTVEGTSNPNLYWYRQAAGRGLQLLFYSVGIGQISSEVPQNLSASRPQDRQFILSSKKLLLSDSGFYLCACLGTGVHEQYFGPGTRLTVT.

The CDR3 here is CASASTVHYEQYF. CDR3 nucleotides: TGTGCCAGCGCGAGTACAGTCCATTACGAGCAGTACTTC. The gene calls are TRBV6-5 and TRBJ2-7; D call uncertain. Germline assignment: CDR1 MNHEY and CDR2 SVGAGI. The germline V and J ends were trimmed by 8 bases and 4 bases, with 15 bases remaining between them. This CDR3 has 13 amino acids.

This chain uses TRBV19 with TRBJ1-5; 7 nucleotides line up with TRBD1. Germline V lookup: CDR1 LNHDA, CDR2 SQIVND (reference sequence). The V and J ends lost 3 bases and 4 bases, in that order; junction bases with no gene match: 3. The CDR3 contains 14 residues. The CDR3 nucleotides are TGTGCCAGTAGTATTGGGGACAGAAATCAGCCCCAGCATTTT. Protein product: CASSIGDRNQPQHF.

This chain uses TRBV9 with TRBJ1-3; weak D call: TRBD1 (6 bases). The CDR3 has 15 amino acids. CDR1 SGDLS and CDR2 YYNGEE come from the germline V gene. Trimming left V 2 bases short and J 0 bases short, with 9 bases between. CDR3 bases: TGTGCCAGCAGCGTGGGAGGGGGCTCTGGAAACACCATATATTTT. It codes for CASSVGGGSGNTIYF.

CDR3 region: CASSLEQTNTGELFF. In DNA, the CDR3 is TGCGCCAGCAGCTTGGAACAGACGAACACCGGGGAGCTGTTTTTT. The V gene is TRBV5-1, the J gene TRBJ2-2; D uncertain. V lost 0 bases and J lost 0, with 6 bases in between. Per germline, CDR1 SGHRS and CDR2 YFSETQ. The CDR3 contains 15 residues.

The chain links TRBV28 to TRBJ1-2; 8 nucleotides align to TRBD1. Germline CDR1 is MDHEN and CDR2 is SYDVKM. V shed 5 bases, J shed 8 bases, and the junction held 7 bases outside the gene matches. The CDR3 covers 13 residues. The CDR3 region has the DNA TGTGCCAGCAGTCCCTGGACAGGGATAGGCTACACCTTC. Translated: CASSPWTGIGYTF.

The J gene is TRBJ2-7, the V gene TRBV19; 12 nucleotides align to TRBD2. CDR3 length: 16 amino acids. From germline, CDR1 is LNHDA and CDR2 SQIVND (reference sequence). After removal of 5 bases from V and 2 bases from J, the junction contained 7 bases not matched to a gene. DNA of the CDR3: TGTGCCAGTAGTCTAGCGGGAGGGTCACCCACCTACGAGCAGTACTTC. As protein: CASSLAGGSPTYEQYF.